The sequence of this T cell receptor beta chain was determined in a study of T cell responses to AZD1222 COVID-19 vaccine. Study-level findings and limits: Spike regions recognized by vaccine-associated CD4 TCRs spanned the protein, led by 160-218 and 743-854.

As concerns this clone: Its antigen is unknown.

Data came from immunoSEQ multiplex PCR; TCRdb stores just in-frame clones and leaves some out. The sample yields around 140,000 clones, just over 90% seen once. Trimming took 5 bases from V and 3 from J, leaving 16 bases between them. Germline V gives CDR1 SQVTM, CDR2 ANQGSEA. The CDR3 runs 14 residues. This TCR derives from an adult who received the AZD1222 COVID-19 vaccine. The chain recombines TRBV29-1 with TRBJ1-2; the D gene is possibly TRBD1 (6 bases). This specimen was peripheral blood, taken 28 days after the second AZD1222 dose. CDR3 DNA sequence: TGCAGCGTTCCCGTACTTGGACAGCACTATGGCTACACCTTC. It specifies CSVPVLGQHYGYTF.